One and the same sample provided the 10 T cell receptor beta chains below, sequenced in a study of blood T cell repertoires in COVID-19. The data were produced by immunoSEQ multiplex PCR, yet TCRdb's version contains in-frame clones alone and is incomplete. Here the sample spans about 230,000 clones, roughly 84% being singletons. Material: peripheral blood. Receptors were obtained from a man aged 35-49 years with acute or convalescent COVID-19.

The CDR3 sequence: CASSLAQLASETQYF. The CDR3 region has the DNA TGTGCCAGCAGCTTAGCACAACTAGCGTCAGAGACCCAGTACTTC. The chain recombines TRBV7-7 with TRBJ2-5; TRBD2 aligns across 7 bases. This CDR3 is 15 amino acids long. J gave up 4 bases and V 0 bases, and 5 bases lay outside the gene matches. Germline CDR1 reads SSHAT; CDR2 reads FNYEAQ (reference sequence).

The V and J genes are TRBV2 and TRBJ2-5; 7 nucleotides align to TRBD1. The V gene's germline CDR1 is SNHLY and CDR2 FYNNEI. The CDR3 is 15 residues long. V shed 7 bases and J 2 bases; nucleotides not matched to a gene: 10. CDR3 nucleotides: TGTGCCAGCACAACCGCGACAGGGAAACAAGAGACCCAGTACTTC. Protein product: CASTTATGKQETQYF.

The sample holds one count of this clone. The V and J genes are TRBV6-5 and TRBJ2-1; 8 bases fit TRBD2. This CDR3 is 16 amino acids long. Trimming at V came to 4 bases and at J to 9 bases, leaving 14 bases not matched to a gene. Germline lookup yields CDR1 MNHEY and CDR2 SVGAGI. DNA for the CDR3: TGTGCCAGCAGTTTCAATATAGCGGGATATTGGGCTGAGCAGTTCTTC. Translated: CASSFNIAGYWAEQFF.

The V and J genes are TRBV5-1 and TRBJ1-2, with TRBD1 as a possible D gene (6 bases). The CDR3 contains 13 residues. Germline V lookup: CDR1 SGHRS, CDR2 YFSETQ. V lost 9 bases and J 6 bases, leaving 18 bases between the germline ends. Here the CDR3 DNA reads TGCGCCACCCCGAGTACAGGGTCGGATGGCTACACCTTC. It translates to CATPSTGSDGYTF. The complete variable domain, with remaining parts taken from reference TRBV5-1 and TRBJ1-2, reads KAGVTQTPRYLIKTRGQQVTLSCSPISGHRSVSWYQQTPGQGLQFLFEYFSETQRNKGNFPGRFSGRQFSNSRSEMNVSTLELGDSALYLCATPSTGSDGYTFGSGTRLTVV.

The chain recombines TRBV29-1 with TRBJ1-2; possible D gene TRBD1, 6 bases. From germline, CDR1 is SQVTM and CDR2 ANQGSEA. The CDR3 runs to 15 residues. Trimming shortened V by 0 bases and J by 5 bases, and 16 bases separated the two germline ends. CDR3 amino acids: CSVEDPLQGWYGYTF. Written as DNA, the CDR3 is TGCAGCGTTGAAGATCCCCTACAGGGTTGGTATGGCTACACCTTC.

This chain uses TRBV6-4 with TRBJ2-3, with D tentatively TRBD2 (6 bases). Germline values: CDR1 MRHNA, CDR2 SNTAGT. Trimming took 0 bases from V and 1 from J, leaving 11 bases between them. There are 16 residues in the CDR3. The CDR3 DNA follows: TGTGCCAGCAGTGACTCGGGAGGTGGGGGCACAGATACGCAGTATTTT. Translation: CASSDSGGGGTDTQYF.

The chain joins TRBV19 to TRBJ1-2; possible D gene TRBD1, 5 bases. The CDR3 covers 14 residues. CDR1 and CDR2 from the germline V gene are LNHDA and SQIVND (reference sequence). V gave up 8 bases and J gave up 5 bases, with 18 bases separating them. The CDR3 sequence: CASPSAAGEYGYTF. CDR3 bases: TGTGCCAGTCCTTCCGCCGCGGGGGAATATGGCTACACCTTC. The full variable domain, completed using reference TRBV19 and TRBJ1-2, is DGGITQSPKYLFRKEGQNVTLSCEQNLNHDAMYWYRQDPGQGLRLIYYSQIVNDFQKGDIAEGYSVSREKKESFPLTVTSAQKNPTAFYLCASPSAAGEYGYTFGSGTRLTVV.

This sequence joins TRBV18 and TRBJ2-2, with TRBD1 identical over 7 bases. This CDR3 comprises 15 residues. Germline CDR1 and CDR2: KGHSH and LQKENI. The V and J ends lost 4 bases and 5 bases, in that order; junction bases with no gene match: 7. In nucleotides, the CDR3 is TGTGCCAGCTCACGAGACAGGGTACAGACCGGGGAGCTGTTTTTT. Its protein is CASSRDRVQTGELFF.

The V and J genes are TRBV3-1 (or the pseudogene TRBV3-2) and TRBJ2-5, with D tentatively TRBD1 (7 bases). The CDR3 runs 14 residues. CDR1 is LGHDT and CDR2 is YNNKEL in the germline V gene (reference sequence). With 8 bases removed from V and 3 bases from J, the gap between germline ends came to 16 bases. This CDR3 reads CASSLGGGEETQYF. The CDR3 nucleotides are TGTGCCAGCTCCCTCGGAGGGGGCGAAGAGACCCAGTACTTC.

The V call is TRBV25-1, the J call TRBJ1-1; 8 bases are a match to TRBD1. CDR1 and CDR2 from the germline V gene are MGHDK and SYGVNS. Trimming cost V 3 bases and J 1 base; bases outside gene matches: 4. The CDR3 contains 15 residues. CDR3 protein: CASSDRDRPNTEAFF. The CDR3 DNA reads as TGTGCCAGCAGTGATAGGGACAGGCCGAACACTGAAGCTTTCTTT.